The present T cell receptor beta chain was sequenced within a study of blood T cells in healthy people across ages. Comment on this clonotype: Its antigen is undetermined.

Whole-study findings and limits: Older age went with lower TCR beta diversity per million T cells, in a roughly linear way. PBMCs left unsorted prevented a conclusive naive versus antigen-experienced comparison.

A second PCR, run for about 6 to 11 cycles, used a sample-barcoded 5' primer plus a J-beta primer mix. TCRdb fed the 5' RACE reads into MiXCR, producing one record per CDR3 protein. The data contain hundreds of thousands of distinct CDR3 sequences, 20% to 25% of them singletons. The ends were cut back, 6 bases at V and 0 bases at J, with 8 bases in the middle. The CDR3 runs to 12 residues. Germline-derived CDR1 and CDR2 are DFQATT and SNEGSKA (reference sequence). Sequencing was performed on blood. The clonotype was recovered from a man between 65 and 85 years old in good health. The rearrangement joins TRBV20-1 to TRBJ2-5, with D possibly called TRBD1 or TRBD2 (5 bases each). CDR3 amino acids: CSARDDQETQYF. CDR3 DNA: TGCAGTGCCAGGGACGACCAAGAGACCCAGTACTTC.